The sequence of this TCR beta chain was determined in a study of blood T cell repertoires in COVID-19. Background on the study: PBMCs, B-cell-depleted T cells, or T cells were the source of the cDNA or gDNA that made up the material.

Authors' processing steps: Reference gene primer amplification gave estimated nucleated cell counts. The table came from immunoSEQ multiplex PCR; TCRdb's copy has only in-frame clones and leaves some out. That table gives V, J and clone size, and the DNA gave D and trimming. The sample lists some 340,000 clones, 75% to 90% occurring once. Study members were between about 18 and 89 years old and lived in 25 or so US regions. Symptom resolution, clearance, or two negative PCRs marked donors in Cohort 3 as recovered. Trimming stripped 4 bases from V and 4 bases from J, with 15 bases between. The CDR3 totals 15 residues. Germline loops: CDR1 LNHDA, CDR2 SQIVND (reference sequence).

The chain employs TRBV19 and TRBJ2-3; D is possibly TRBD1 (6 bases). This TCR was recovered from a woman aged 45-59 years who had recovered from COVID-19. The sample comprised PBMCs or T cells enriched from blood (not recorded which). CDR3 in amino acids: CASSTGTLGADTQYF. CDR3 nucleotide sequence: TGTGCCAGTAGTACCGGGACACTTGGGGCAGATACGCAGTATTTT.